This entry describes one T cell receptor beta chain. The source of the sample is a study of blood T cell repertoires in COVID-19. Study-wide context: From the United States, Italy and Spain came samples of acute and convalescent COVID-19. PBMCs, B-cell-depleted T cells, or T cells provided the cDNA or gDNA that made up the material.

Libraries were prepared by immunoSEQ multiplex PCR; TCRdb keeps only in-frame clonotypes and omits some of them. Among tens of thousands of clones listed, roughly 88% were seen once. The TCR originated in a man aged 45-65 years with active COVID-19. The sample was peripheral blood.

The CDR3 DNA is TGTGCCAGCAGGTCGGCCCGGACTCCTGGCGGGGAGCTGTTTTTT. Protein product: CASRSARTPGGELFF. V gene TRBV6-5 combines with J gene TRBJ2-2, with a possible D match to TRBD2 (5 bases). This CDR3 is built from 15 residues. V shed 6 bases and J shed 7 bases, with 18 bases lying between them. In germline, CDR1 is MNHEY, CDR2 SVGAGI.